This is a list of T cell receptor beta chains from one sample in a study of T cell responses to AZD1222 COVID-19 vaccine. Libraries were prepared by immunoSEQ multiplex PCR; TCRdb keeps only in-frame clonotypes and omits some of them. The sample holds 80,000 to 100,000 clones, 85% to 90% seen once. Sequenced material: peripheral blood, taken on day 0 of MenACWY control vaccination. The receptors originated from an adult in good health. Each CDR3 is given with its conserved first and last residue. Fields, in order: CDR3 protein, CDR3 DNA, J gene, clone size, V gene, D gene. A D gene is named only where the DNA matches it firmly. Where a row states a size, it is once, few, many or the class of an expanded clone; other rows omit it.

CDR3aa: CASSLEPREGTDTQYF
CDR3nt: TGCGCCAGCAGCTTGGAACCCAGGGAGGGCACAGATACGCAGTATTTT
j_gene: TRBJ2-3
abundance: -
v_gene: TRBV5-1
d_gene: -

CDR3aa: CASSEGIENTIYF
CDR3nt: TGTGCCAGCAGCGAGGGGATCGAAAACACCATATATTTT
j_gene: TRBJ1-3
abundance: -
v_gene: TRBV6-5
d_gene: -

CDR3aa: CAWGRRQGFTEAFF
CDR3nt: TGTGCCTGGGGCCGAAGACAGGGATTTACTGAAGCTTTCTTT
j_gene: TRBJ1-1
abundance: -
v_gene: TRBV30
d_gene: TRBD1

CDR3aa: CASSPLPPHRGGVSTDTQYF
CDR3nt: TGTGCCAGCAGCCCGCTCCCCCCCCACAGGGGGGGGGTCAGCACAGATACGCAGTATTTT
j_gene: TRBJ2-3
abundance: -
v_gene: TRBV7-6
d_gene: -

CDR3aa: CASSLWGQGGNYGYTF
CDR3nt: TGTGCCAGCAGCTTATGGGGACAGGGAGGGAACTATGGCTACACCTTC
j_gene: TRBJ1-2
abundance: -
v_gene: TRBV7-9
d_gene: TRBD1

CDR3aa: CASSDSGTGAEGYTF
CDR3nt: TGTGCCAGCAGTGACTCCGGGACAGGGGCGGAAGGCTACACCTTC
j_gene: TRBJ1-2
abundance: -
v_gene: TRBV6-4
d_gene: TRBD1

CDR3aa: CAISEGQGPNQPQHF
CDR3nt: TGTGCCATCAGTGAGGGACAGGGGCCGAATCAGCCCCAGCATTTT
j_gene: TRBJ1-5
abundance: -
v_gene: TRBV10-3
d_gene: TRBD1

CDR3aa: CASSKETGYNQPQHF
CDR3nt: TGTGCCAGCAGCAAAGAAACAGGGTACAATCAGCCCCAGCATTTT
j_gene: TRBJ1-5
abundance: -
v_gene: TRBV27
d_gene: -

CDR3aa: CASSTRGPDQPQHF
CDR3nt: TGTGCCAGTAGTACAAGGGGGCCTGATCAGCCCCAGCATTTT
j_gene: TRBJ1-5
abundance: -
v_gene: TRBV19
d_gene: TRBD1

CDR3aa: CASSRTGGSEAFF
CDR3nt: TGTGCCAGCAGTCGGACAGGCGGTAGTGAAGCTTTCTTT
j_gene: TRBJ1-1
abundance: -
v_gene: TRBV6-5
d_gene: TRBD1

CDR3aa: CASAEGSSYNSPLHF
CDR3nt: TGTGCCAGCGCCGAGGGGAGCTCCTATAATTCACCCCTCCACTTT
j_gene: TRBJ1-6
abundance: -
v_gene: TRBV27
d_gene: -

CDR3aa: CASSYQGDTNEKLFF
CDR3nt: TGTGCCAGCTCCTACCAGGGGGACACTAATGAAAAACTGTTTTTT
j_gene: TRBJ1-4
abundance: -
v_gene: TRBV18
d_gene: TRBD1

CDR3aa: CASSQGTDTQYF
CDR3nt: TGTGCCAGCAGCCAAGGCACAGATACGCAGTATTTT
j_gene: TRBJ2-3
abundance: once
v_gene: TRBV3-1/TRBV3-2
d_gene: -

CDR3aa: CASSLKNSPLHF
CDR3nt: TGTGCCAGCAGCCTAAAGAATTCACCCCTCCACTTT
j_gene: TRBJ1-6
abundance: -
v_gene: TRBV28
d_gene: -

CDR3aa: CASSMFQNEKLFF
CDR3nt: TGTGCCAGTAGTATGTTCCAAAATGAAAAACTGTTTTTT
j_gene: TRBJ1-4
abundance: -
v_gene: TRBV19
d_gene: -

CDR3aa: CASSSRDRGSYNEQFF
CDR3nt: TGTGCCAGCAGCTCCCGGGACAGGGGCTCCTACAATGAGCAGTTCTTC
j_gene: TRBJ2-1
abundance: -
v_gene: TRBV5-5
d_gene: TRBD1

CDR3aa: CASSPGEEYGYTF
CDR3nt: TGCGCCAGCAGCCCCGGCGAAGAATATGGCTACACCTTC
j_gene: TRBJ1-2
abundance: -
v_gene: TRBV4-1
d_gene: -

CDR3aa: CASSLETGAGGYEQYF
CDR3nt: TGTGCCAGTAGTCTTGAGACAGGGGCGGGAGGTTACGAGCAGTACTTC
j_gene: TRBJ2-7
abundance: -
v_gene: TRBV19
d_gene: -

CDR3aa: CAWSVPPQNTEAFF
CDR3nt: TGTGCCTGGAGTGTACCCCCGCAGAACACTGAAGCTTTCTTT
j_gene: TRBJ1-1
abundance: few
v_gene: TRBV30
d_gene: -

CDR3aa: CASSSGAYNEQFF
CDR3nt: TGTGCCAGCAGCTCGGGGGCCTACAATGAGCAGTTCTTC
j_gene: TRBJ2-1
abundance: -
v_gene: TRBV5-8
d_gene: -

CDR3aa: CASLTSGLTVNQPQHF
CDR3nt: TGTGCCAGCTTGACCTCGGGGTTGACAGTTAATCAGCCCCAGCATTTT
j_gene: TRBJ1-5
abundance: medium-sized
v_gene: TRBV6-6
d_gene: -

CDR3aa: CASTRDRGDGYTF
CDR3nt: TGTGCCAGCACCAGGGACAGGGGAGATGGCTACACCTTC
j_gene: TRBJ1-2
abundance: -
v_gene: TRBV12-3/TRBV12-4
d_gene: TRBD1

CDR3aa: CASTEPSDEQFF
CDR3nt: TGTGCCAGCACTGAACCCTCGGATGAGCAGTTCTTC
j_gene: TRBJ2-1
abundance: -
v_gene: TRBV2
d_gene: -

CDR3aa: CASSPDAQRVGELFF
CDR3nt: TGTGCCAGCTCACCGGATGCACAGAGAGTCGGGGAGCTGTTTTTT
j_gene: TRBJ2-2
abundance: -
v_gene: TRBV18
d_gene: -

CDR3aa: CASSLSSYNEQFF
CDR3nt: TGTGCCAGCAGTTTAAGCTCCTACAATGAGCAGTTCTTC
j_gene: TRBJ2-1
abundance: -
v_gene: TRBV12-3/TRBV12-4
d_gene: -

CDR3aa: CASKNREGVIDEQFF
CDR3nt: TGTGCCAGTAAAAACAGGGAAGGAGTTATCGATGAGCAGTTCTTC
j_gene: TRBJ2-1
abundance: once
v_gene: TRBV19
d_gene: -

CDR3aa: CASSAGSSANTGELFF
CDR3nt: TGTGCCAGTAGTGCCGGGAGCTCAGCGAACACCGGGGAGCTGTTTTTT
j_gene: TRBJ2-2
abundance: -
v_gene: TRBV19
d_gene: -

CDR3aa: CASREPGQGKFEQFF
CDR3nt: TGTGCCAGCAGAGAACCGGGACAGGGTAAATTTGAGCAGTTCTTC
j_gene: TRBJ2-1
abundance: once
v_gene: TRBV28
d_gene: TRBD1

CDR3aa: CAWSKPPGQGLNYGYTF
CDR3nt: TGTGCCTGGAGTAAACCTCCTGGACAGGGGCTGAACTATGGCTACACCTTC
j_gene: TRBJ1-2
abundance: few
v_gene: TRBV30
d_gene: TRBD1

CDR3aa: CASSYSELNEKLFF
CDR3nt: TGTGCCAGCAGCTACAGTGAACTTAATGAAAAACTGTTTTTT
j_gene: TRBJ1-4
abundance: -
v_gene: TRBV7-8
d_gene: -

CDR3aa: CASSQDNSGANVLTF
CDR3nt: TGCGCCAGCAGCCAAGATAACTCTGGGGCCAACGTCCTGACTTTC
j_gene: TRBJ2-6
abundance: -
v_gene: TRBV4-3
d_gene: -

CDR3aa: CASSLSNQPQHF
CDR3nt: TGTGCCAGCAGCTTAAGTAATCAGCCCCAGCATTTT
j_gene: TRBJ1-5
abundance: once
v_gene: TRBV7-2
d_gene: -

CDR3aa: CASSLFGGGDEKLFF
CDR3nt: TGTGCCAGCAGTTTATTCGGTGGGGGGGATGAAAAACTGTTTTTT
j_gene: TRBJ1-4
abundance: -
v_gene: TRBV27
d_gene: -